Described below is a single T cell receptor beta chain sequence and its context. What antigen it recognizes has not been identified. Nothing much larger sits one base from this clone, and base qualities are not available. The cohort was made up of around 720 healthy bone marrow donors. At the time of sampling, every cohort member was nominally healthy, though immune exposures that went unrecorded were likely present. The donor was CMV seropositive and was included in the group of 250 to 300 seropositive cohort members. A peripheral blood sample was provided by each donor, and peripheral blood mononuclear cells were used for TCR beta sequencing. Genomic DNA extraction from the blood cell samples was performed with the Qiagen DNeasy Blood Extraction Kit. The library was generated by the immunoSEQ multiplex PCR assay. For the multiplex PCR, a mixture combining 60 forward primers for TCR Vbeta segments and 13 reverse primers for TCR Jbeta segments was used. The CDR3 region of rearranged TCR beta genes was amplified from genomic DNA with a multiplex PCR assay. On the Illumina HiSeq System, the amplified TCR beta libraries were sequenced as 87-base-pair reads. Per the original workflow: Across the 500 to 700 repertoires, a later analysis counted tens of millions of unique TCR beta chains, around 11 million of which were shared by at least two donors. Raw reads were error-corrected and collapsed into unique sequences by a nearest-neighbor algorithm in which closely related sequences were merged to remove PCR and sequencing errors. V, D and J gene segments were assigned by aligning CDR3 sequences to IMGT reference sequences. For a sequence to be retained, a match of at least six nucleotides was required to both a V gene segment and a J gene segment. A rearrangement counted as productive if the CDR3 had no stop codons and remained in frame with V and J, and every other rearrangement counted as non-productive. CDR3 was defined according to IMGT convention as the region running from the second conserved V-encoded cysteine to the conserved J-encoded phenylalanine. The earlier analysis of more than 450 of the donors excluded sequences that lacked an unambiguous match to a single V gene segment. An earlier analysis of roughly 590 of the donors called V segments functional above 56.7% productive rearrangements and segregating when the between-donor standard deviation exceeded 5%. A statistical classification framework was built to diagnose cytomegalovirus status from the catalog of TCR beta chain sequences. In a later analysis, TCR nucleotide sequences were compared against IMGT/GENE-DB human TR gene sequences so that V and J genes could be assigned. A later analysis assigned CDR3 sequences and most-parsimonious VDJ recombination scenarios with the TCRdist pipeline. A later analysis defined each TCR beta chain by its CDR3 amino acid sequence plus V-gene family, and excluded reads lacking a unique V-gene family. As a way to deal with suspected cross-contamination and a sequencing artifact, a later analysis dropped 592 nucleotide sequences that were highly shared and had low generation probability. In a later analysis, a clonal expansion index was calculated for each public chain from normalized within-repertoire ranks of inferred template counts. A later analysis computed generation probabilities with a VDJ recombination model fitted to out-of-frame rearrangements, and checked the results against IGoR. Hypergeometric tests were used in a later analysis to score TCR-TCR, TCR-HLA and TCR-CMV co-occurrence, with a repertoire-size bias correction applied to the TCR pairs. In a later analysis, false discovery rates were estimated by permuting HLA or CMV assignments 20 times. In a later analysis, co-occurring TCRs were grouped with DBSCAN, and TCRdist sequence similarity was added when clustering was performed within HLA-allele-positive subsets. Repertoires with fewer than 30,000 or more than 120,000 public chains, plus five repertoires with anomalous nucleotide sharing, were excluded from co-occurrence clustering. Here the immuneACCESS table is served through TCRdb, limited to in-frame sequences with V and J called. Missing clones are a known gap in these copies; in checked studies unresolved V genes cover under half, and the rest lacks a known reason. V and J calls and clone size are those listed in that table; D and trimming were worked out from the DNA. In all, the sample holds 150,000 to 250,000 clones, and more than 75% of those were seen once. The top ten clones comprise approximately 6.5% of the sample.

This record belongs to a study of cytomegalovirus exposure and HLA in healthy donors (dated by TCRdb to about 2017). With regard to the full study: An earlier analysis of 587 of the donors reported approximately 260 Gb of sequence data and 90 million to 120 million unique TCR beta sequences obtained from approximately 180 million T cells. An early release covering over 500 HLA-typed donors comprised approximately 300 gigabases of sequencing data and 85 million to 100 million unique TCR sequences. Of the roughly 400 genotyped donors, approximately 81% were placed in the genetic ancestry cluster associated with self-reported Caucasian donors. The study aimed to test whether cataloging public T cell receptors could reveal signatures of past pathogen exposure. The study used immunosequencing to profile the T cell repertoires of several hundred subjects and linked those repertoires to cytomegalovirus serostatus. Besides the first cohort of roughly 660 subjects, a separate validation cohort made up of 120 different subjects was used. To predict cytomegalovirus infection status, the study brought together high-throughput TCR immunosequencing, statistical association of individual TCRs with disease status, and machine learning. A later analysis re-examined previously published TCR beta repertoires from more than 650 donors and added high-resolution HLA genotyping to investigate patterns of TCR occurrence. In the later analysis, no new phenotypic data were used to find candidate immune exposures; instead, reliance was placed on TCR beta sequences and their occurrence across donors. In an earlier analysis of around 540 of the donors, high-throughput TCR beta sequencing was used to judge whether each TCR beta V gene segment behaved as functional or pseudogenic. Donor age, sex, ethnicity and CMV serostatus were compiled alongside the repertoire data. Genome-wide SNP genotypes for about 55% of the 666 donors were used in a later genetic analysis, which treated that subset as a discovery cohort. Every repertoire in the discovery cohort had been generated on one and the same sequencing platform. HLA typing included class I and class II loci at four-digit resolution. Typing coverage varied by locus: roughly 620-630 donors for A, B, C, DRB1 and DQB1; approximately 560 for DQA1; 606 for DPA1; more than 450 for DPB1. About five DR-DQ haplotypes were treated as single units for association and clustering because of strong linkage in the cohort. Among about 360 genotyped donors of the cohort, an average of approximately 250,000 unique TCR beta nucleotide sequences were sequenced per donor, around a sixth of them non-productive.

The paper's findings and limits, for the study overall: An earlier analysis of several hundred of the donors showed that most TCR beta V segments appeared in productive rearrangements either about 87% or about 30% of the time, which broadly matched IMGT annotations. When HLA alleles, especially DR and DQ, strongly co-occurred, TCR associations were difficult to assign to individual alleles. A later analysis associated 16,951 TCR beta sequences with specific HLA alleles at a false discovery rate of 0.05. It was suggested by the authors that the approach could potentially be generalized to other disease states and immunological phenotypes. Several of the top co-occurrence clusters appeared to be linked to parvovirus B19, influenza, CMV and Epstein-Barr virus, according to a later analysis. Because the 87-base-pair reads could not distinguish some IMGT-functional V segments, including TRBV6-2 and TRBV6-3, those segments were excluded. Correlated functional status among segregating V segments might reflect linkage disequilibrium, but an unknown experimental factor could not be ruled out. Because HLA typing was missing for some donors at each locus, association tests included only the typed subset. In a later analysis, the rate of TCR association differed among HLA loci, with DRB1 alleles having the most associated TCRs and HLA-C alleles having the fewest. Compared with the roughly 670-donor mean, donors in an Asian-associated ancestry cluster had fewer N-insertions in productive TCRs, according to a later genetic analysis. A further reported finding was that TCR beta sequences accurately predicted the HLA-A and HLA-B alleles for most subjects in the first cohort. Most TCR sequences were seen in very few donors, while some public TCRs were found in many individuals. In a later genetic analysis, a missense DCLRE1C variant was associated with V-gene and J-gene trimming of TCR beta chains, and the association was replicated in an independent cohort. Three of the identified cytomegalovirus-associated TCR beta chains were confirmed in vitro to be specific for cytomegalovirus antigens. Because counts were too low, roughly 17 rarely observed V segments, including chromosome 9 orphons, were left out of the earlier analysis of approximately 580 of the donors. The study listed 150 to 200 TCR beta chains as associated with cytomegalovirus. The cohort was sequenced for TCR beta chains only, and without alpha or paired-chain data the features that could be detected were limited. A cluster of highly shared sequence variants was judged likely to be a technical artifact of the sequencing pipeline. In a later analysis, HLA-associated TCR beta chains were found to be more clonally expanded and to have lower generation probabilities than equally common non-associated chains. Most CMV-associated TCR beta chains appeared to be HLA-restricted in a later analysis, and the HLA associations seemed to be driven largely by CMV exposure. Sequencing depth was assumed to be roughly uniform across donors in the presence/absence analyses, though that assumption may not hold. The classifier was reported to diagnose cytomegalovirus status with high specificity and sensitivity in both the original cohort and the validation cohort. CMV serostatus was the only immune exposure information available for the cohort.

Trimming takes 3 bases off V and 2 bases off J; junction bases not matched to a gene: 7. Taken from the germline V gene, the CDR1 and CDR2 loops are SGHAT and FQNNGV. From its cysteine to its phenylalanine, the CDR3 spans 16 amino acids. Only CDR3 DNA remains: 48 bases, in frame from the first base. The sequence was collected from a woman in her forties or fifties in good health and CMV-seropositive. The sequenced sample was PBMCs. The rearranged chain carries TRBV11-2 and TRBJ1-3; 7 of the junction bases match TRBD1. The CDR3 region has the sequence CASSFRQGGTGNTIYF. At the DNA level, the sequence is TGTGCCAGCAGCTTCAGACAGGGTGGCACTGGAAACACCATATATTTT. The variable domain in full, with residues beyond the CDR3 obtained from the reference TRBV11-2 and TRBJ1-3 genes, is EAGVAQSPRYKIIEKRQSVAFWCNPISGHATLYWYQQILGQGPKLLIQFQNNGVVDDSQLPKDRFSAERLKGVDSTLKIQPAKLEDSAVYLCASSFRQGGTGNTIYFGEGSWLTVV.